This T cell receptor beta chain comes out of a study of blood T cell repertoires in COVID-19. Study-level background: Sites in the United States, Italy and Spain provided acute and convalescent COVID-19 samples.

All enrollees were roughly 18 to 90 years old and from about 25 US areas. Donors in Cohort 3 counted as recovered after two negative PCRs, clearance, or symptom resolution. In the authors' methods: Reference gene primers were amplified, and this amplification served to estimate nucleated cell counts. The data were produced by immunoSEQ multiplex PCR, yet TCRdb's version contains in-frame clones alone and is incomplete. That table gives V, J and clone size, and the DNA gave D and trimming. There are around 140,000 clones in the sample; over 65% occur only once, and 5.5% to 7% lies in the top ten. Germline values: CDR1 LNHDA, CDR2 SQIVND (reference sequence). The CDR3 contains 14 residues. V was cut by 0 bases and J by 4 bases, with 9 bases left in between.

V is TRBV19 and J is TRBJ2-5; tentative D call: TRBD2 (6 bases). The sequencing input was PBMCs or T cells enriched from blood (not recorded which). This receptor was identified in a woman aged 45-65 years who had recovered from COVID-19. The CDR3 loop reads CASSIEAGPETQYF. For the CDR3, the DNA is TGTGCCAGTAGTATAGAGGCGGGACCAGAGACCCAGTACTTC. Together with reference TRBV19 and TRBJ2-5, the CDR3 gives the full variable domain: DGGITQSPKYLFRKEGQNVTLSCEQNLNHDAMYWYRQDPGQGLRLIYYSQIVNDFQKGDIAEGYSVSREKKESFPLTVTSAQKNPTAFYLCASSIEAGPETQYFGPGTRLLVL.